This passage covers 22 T cell receptor beta chains from one sample sequenced in a study of blood T cell repertoires in COVID-19. Only in-frame clones appear in the TCRdb table, and some are missing; sequencing was by immunoSEQ multiplex PCR. The table shows 390,000 or so clones, with about 89% occurring only once. The sample taken for sequencing was peripheral blood. These receptors were obtained from a woman in her twenties or thirties with COVID-19, enrolled during active disease.

J is TRBJ1-3 and V is TRBV7-8, with D possibly TRBD1 on 5 matching bases. This CDR3 region has 15 residues. The ends were cut back, 3 bases at V and 4 bases at J, with 13 bases in the middle. Germline V gives CDR1 SGHVS, CDR2 FQNEAQ. Here the CDR3 DNA reads TGTGCCAGCAGCTTGGGTTCGGGGGGAGGAAACACCATATATTTT. Translating it yields CASSLGSGGGNTIYF.

The chain couples TRBV10-1 to TRBJ2-1, with TRBD2 identical over 10 bases. The V and J ends lost 3 bases and 5 bases, in that order; junction bases with no gene match: 7. Germline loops: CDR1 WNHNN, CDR2 SYGVQD (reference sequence). This CDR3 has 16 residues. CDR3 region: CASSEGSGGRHNEQFF. The CDR3 region has the DNA TGCGCCAGCAGTGAAGGTAGCGGGGGGCGCCACAATGAGCAGTTCTTC.

The chain joins TRBV5-8 to TRBJ2-3, with 7 bases identical to TRBD1. V lost 2 bases and J lost 1; bases outside the gene matches: 7. Germline V gives CDR1 SGHTS, CDR2 YDEGEE. There are 16 residues in the CDR3. This CDR3 is CASSFFGTGGTDTQYF. The CDR3 nucleotides are TGTGCCAGCAGCTTCTTCGGCACAGGGGGCACAGATACGCAGTATTTT.

The rearrangement joins TRBV19 to TRBJ1-5, with 7 bases identical to TRBD1. The length of the CDR3 is 16 residues. Germline lookup yields CDR1 LNHDA and CDR2 SQIVND (reference sequence). Germline trimming cut 4 bases from V and 7 bases from J; bases unmatched to any gene: 13. The CDR3, as DNA: TGTGCCAGTAGTACCACACGGACAGGTAATGAACAGCCCCAGCATTTT. Translated, it gives CASSTTRTGNEQPQHF.

The V and J genes are TRBV6-2 or TRBV6-3 and TRBJ1-1; D remains ambiguous. V was trimmed by 2 bases and J by 10 bases, leaving 14 bases between them. CDR1 and CDR2 (germline): MNHEY, SVGEGT. The length of the CDR3 is 13 residues. CDR3 nucleotides: TGTGCCAGCAGTTACCCGCTGGCCAGTGGAGCTTTCTTT. Translating it yields CASSYPLASGAFF.

The CDR3 spells CASSYPSSAPDEQFF. The CDR3 DNA is TGTGCCAGCAGTTACCCCTCTAGCGCGCCGGATGAGCAGTTCTTC. The V gene is TRBV6-2 or TRBV6-3, the J gene TRBJ2-1; D is possibly TRBD2 (6 bases). This CDR3 comprises 15 residues. Germline V gene data show CDR1 as MNHEY and CDR2 as SVGEGT. With 2 bases removed from V and 8 bases from J, the gap between germline ends came to 16 bases.

CDR3 in amino acids: CASSLGQGTNQPQHF. The CDR3 DNA is TGCGCCAGCAGCCTCGGACAGGGTACCAATCAGCCCCAGCATTTT. The chain joins TRBV5-1 to TRBJ1-5; 8 bases map to TRBD1. The germline V gene encodes CDR1 SGHRS and CDR2 YFSETQ. The V gene end was trimmed by 4 bases and the J gene end by 3 bases; junction bases not matched to a gene: 6. The CDR3 is 15 amino acids.

This sequence joins TRBV13 and TRBJ2-3, with 8 bases identical to TRBD1. V was pared by 3 bases and J by 0 bases, with 5 bases of the junction left unmatched. The germline CDR1 and CDR2 sequences are PRHDT and FYEKMQ (reference sequence). The CDR3 length is 16 residues. Here the CDR3 reads CASSFQGAASTDTQYF. CDR3 coding DNA: TGTGCCAGCAGCTTCCAGGGGGCAGCTAGCACAGATACGCAGTATTTT. Full variable domain (remainder filled in from reference TRBV13 and TRBJ2-3): AAGVIQSPRHLIKEKRETATLKCYPIPRHDTVYWYQQGPGQDPQFLISFYEKMQSDKGSIPDRFSAQQFSDYHSELNMSSLELGDSALYFCASSFQGAASTDTQYFGPGTRLTVL.

As DNA, the CDR3 is TGTGCCAGCAGTTCGGACAGGGCAACCTACAATGAGCAGTTCTTC. Its protein product is CASSSDRATYNEQFF. The chain couples TRBV6-5 to TRBJ2-1, with TRBD1 identical over 8 bases. V shed 4 bases and J 2 bases; nucleotides not matched to a gene: 4. The CDR3 is made up of 15 amino acids. Germline assignment: CDR1 MNHEY and CDR2 SVGAGI.

CDR3 sequence reads: CASSLTSGVYNEQFF. CDR3 bases: TGTGCCAGCAGCTTGACTAGCGGGGTCTACAATGAGCAGTTCTTC. V usage is TRBV5-4 and J usage is TRBJ2-1, with 10 bases lining up with TRBD2. The CDR3 is made up of 15 amino acids. With 1 base clipped from V and 3 bases from J, the junction kept 1 base outside the gene matches. CDR1 and CDR2 from the germline V gene are SGHNT and YYREEE (reference sequence). Full variable domain (remainder filled in from reference TRBV5-4 and TRBJ2-1): ETGVTQSPTHLIKTRGQQVTLRCSSQSGHNTVSWYQQALGQGPQFIFQYYREEENGRGNFPPRFSGLQFPNYSSELNVNALELDDSALYLCASSLTSGVYNEQFFGPGTRLTVL.

CDR3 nucleotides: TGTGCCACCAGCAGTAGTTCCCCGGGGTTCTATCAGCCCCAGCATTTT. Translating gives CATSSSSPGFYQPQHF. The chain has TRBV15 and TRBJ1-5; D is unresolved. The CDR3 is 16 residues long. Germline lookup yields CDR1 LNHNV and CDR2 YYDKDF (reference sequence). V was cut by 3 bases and J by 5 bases, with 17 bases left in between.

This clone was seen once. This chain links TRBV15 with TRBJ2-7; D may be TRBD2 (5 bases). V gave up 6 bases and J gave up 0 bases, with 12 bases separating them. The CDR3 runs 14 residues. From germline, CDR1 is LNHNV and CDR2 YYDKDF (reference sequence). The CDR3 DNA sequence: TGTGCCACCAGTTGGCGCGGGCTCTCCTACGAGCAGTACTTC. As protein: CATSWRGLSYEQYF.

The chain uses TRBV27 and TRBJ2-3, with D possibly matching TRBD2 (6 bases). V lost 4 bases and J lost 4, with 9 bases in between. CDR3 size: 13 residues. Germline V gene lookup returns CDR1 MNHEY and CDR2 SMNVEV (reference sequence). In DNA, the CDR3 is TGTGCCAGCAGTTCGAGGAGGGCAGATACGCAGTATTTT. Translation: CASSSRRADTQYF.

V gene TRBV6-1 combines with J gene TRBJ2-7; D gene uncertain. Trimming took 4 bases from V and 5 from J, leaving 12 bases between them. The CDR3 length is 13 residues. Germline-derived CDR1 and CDR2 are MNHNS and SASEGT. CDR3 sequence: CASSVANAHEQYF. CDR3 DNA sequence: TGTGCCAGCAGTGTAGCTAACGCGCACGAGCAGTACTTC.

The rearrangement links TRBV5-8 to TRBJ2-6; D is ambiguous. Germline values: CDR1 SGHTS, CDR2 YDEGEE. The CDR3 totals 16 residues. The ends were cut back, 0 bases at V and 2 bases at J, with 9 bases in the middle. In nucleotides, the CDR3 is TGTGCCAGCAGCTTGGCCCTGGGCCCTGGGGCCAACGTCCTGACTTTC. Its translation: CASSLALGPGANVLTF.

V gene TRBV7-2 combines with J gene TRBJ2-2, with 7 bases fitting TRBD2. The CDR3 has 16 amino acids. V was clipped by 5 bases and J by 3 bases; unmatched bases: 9. The germline gives CDR1 SGHTA, CDR2 FQGNSA. CDR3 in amino acids: CASSLRASGHTGELFF. CDR3 coding DNA: TGTGCCAGCAGCCTACGGGCTAGCGGACACACCGGGGAGCTGTTTTTT.

The gene calls are TRBV29-1 and TRBJ1-2, with D possibly being TRBD1 (5 bases). Germline CDR1 reads SQVTM; CDR2 reads ANQGSEA. V shed 4 bases and J shed 8 bases, with 11 bases lying between them. The CDR3 is 11 amino acids. CDR3 protein: CSVVRGGGYTF. The CDR3 DNA follows: TGCAGCGTTGTTAGGGGAGGGGGCTACACCTTC.

This rearrangement joins TRBV9 to TRBJ1-1, with D uncertain. Germline loops: CDR1 SGDLS, CDR2 YYNGEE. V lost 0 bases and J 0 bases, leaving 3 bases between the germline ends. The CDR3 contains 13 residues. In DNA form, the CDR3 reads TGTGCCAGCAGCGTAGCGGTGAACACTGAAGCTTTCTTT. Protein sequence: CASSVAVNTEAFF. The variable domain in full, with the rest retrieved from reference TRBV9 and TRBJ1-1, is DSGVTQTPKHLITATGQRVTLRCSPRSGDLSVYWYQQSLDQGLQFLIQYYNGEERAKGNILERFSAQQFPDLHSELNLSSLELGDSALYFCASSVAVNTEAFFGQGTRLTVV.

The rearrangement uses TRBV11-2 and TRBJ2-2; TRBD2 matches 10 bases. V gave up 0 bases and J gave up 4 bases; unmatched junction bases: 8. The length of the CDR3 is 18 residues. Germline V lookup: CDR1 SGHAT, CDR2 FQNNGV. The CDR3 spells CASSLDRLQRGGTGELFF. The CDR3 DNA reads TGTGCCAGCAGCTTAGATCGGCTCCAGCGGGGGGGCACCGGGGAGCTGTTTTTT. Filled out from reference TRBV11-2 and TRBJ2-2, the complete variable domain reads EAGVAQSPRYKIIEKRQSVAFWCNPISGHATLYWYQQILGQGPKLLIQFQNNGVVDDSQLPKDRFSAERLKGVDSTLKIQPAKLEDSAVYLCASSLDRLQRGGTGELFFGEGSRLTVL.

The chain employs TRBV10-1 and TRBJ2-7; the match to TRBD1 covers 8 bases. The ends lost 5 bases at V and 3 bases at J; junction bases unmatched: 6. The CDR3 runs 14 residues. The germline V gene encodes CDR1 WNHNN and CDR2 SYGVQD (reference sequence). The CDR3 loop reads CASSTGQGFYEQYF. DNA for the CDR3: TGCGCCAGCAGTACTGGACAGGGTTTCTACGAGCAGTACTTC.

V and J are TRBV27 and TRBJ1-1; TRBD1 is a possible D gene (5 bases). There are 15 residues in the CDR3. Trimming removed 6 bases from V and 4 bases from J, with 18 bases in between. Germline CDR1 MNHEY, CDR2 SMNVEV (reference sequence). CDR3 protein: CASSPLSAGGTEAFF. In nucleotides, the CDR3 is TGTGCCAGCAGCCCACTGTCGGCGGGGGGCACTGAAGCTTTCTTT.

J is TRBJ2-7 and V is TRBV5-1, with a weak D call TRBD2 (7 bases). This CDR3 comprises 15 residues. V gave up 4 bases and J gave up 6 bases, with 20 bases separating them. Per the germline V gene, CDR1 is SGHRS and CDR2 is YFSETQ. The chain's CDR3 is CASSLSGGEAAEQYF. DNA for the CDR3: TGCGCCAGCAGCCTTTCGGGGGGCGAGGCGGCCGAGCAGTACTTC.